The clone carrying this TCR beta chain was seen only a few times. Its matching antigen is unknown. This specimen comes from a study of T cells after yellow fever vaccination. Study-level findings and limits: Detected again after the booster were most primary-vaccination clones, at about 96% CD4 and 88% CD8. From the bulk population, abundant clonotypes could contaminate and appear within FACS-sorted repertoires. It was a weaker secondary response, yet one that peaked faster, at day 5 versus 15.

Universal primer sites and UMIs were introduced during 5'RACE template-switching synthesis of TCR cDNA. TCRdb re-analysed the 5' RACE reads in MiXCR, keeping a single row per CDR3 protein. The data show 500,000 to 700,000 distinct CDR3 sequences, 15% to 20% seen once. Between the trimmed V and J ends, which lost 1 base and 5 bases, there was a span of 7 bases. The CDR3 has 13 amino acids. Germline V lookup: CDR1 SGHTA, CDR2 FQGNSA. The sequencing used PBMCs, collected 15 days after the yellow fever booster vaccination. V gene TRBV7-2 combines with J gene TRBJ2-3; D ambiguous. This clonotype originated in a man aged 25-40 years who received the YFV17D yellow fever vaccine. The CDR3 is CASSLEPEDTQYF. The CDR3 coding sequence is TGTGCCAGCAGCTTAGAACCAGAAGATACGCAGTATTTT.